This note documents a single T cell receptor (beta chain) sequence. The data were produced by immunoSEQ multiplex PCR, yet TCRdb's version contains in-frame clones alone and is incomplete. The table includes more than 250,000 clones, around 82% detected once. This sample stems from a study of blood T cell repertoires in COVID-19. Study context: Samples representing acute and convalescent COVID-19 were sourced from the United States, Italy and Spain.

CDR1 and CDR2 (germline): ENHRY, SYGVKD. Between the trimmed V and J ends, which lost 0 bases and 2 bases, there was a span of 4 bases. This CDR3 comprises 13 residues. Specimen: peripheral blood. This receptor was identified in a woman in her forties or fifties with acute or convalescent COVID-19. The chain carries TRBV10-3 and TRBJ1-2, with unresolved D. The CDR3 loop is CAISESENYGYTF. Here the CDR3 DNA reads TGTGCCATCAGTGAGTCGGAGAACTATGGCTACACCTTC.